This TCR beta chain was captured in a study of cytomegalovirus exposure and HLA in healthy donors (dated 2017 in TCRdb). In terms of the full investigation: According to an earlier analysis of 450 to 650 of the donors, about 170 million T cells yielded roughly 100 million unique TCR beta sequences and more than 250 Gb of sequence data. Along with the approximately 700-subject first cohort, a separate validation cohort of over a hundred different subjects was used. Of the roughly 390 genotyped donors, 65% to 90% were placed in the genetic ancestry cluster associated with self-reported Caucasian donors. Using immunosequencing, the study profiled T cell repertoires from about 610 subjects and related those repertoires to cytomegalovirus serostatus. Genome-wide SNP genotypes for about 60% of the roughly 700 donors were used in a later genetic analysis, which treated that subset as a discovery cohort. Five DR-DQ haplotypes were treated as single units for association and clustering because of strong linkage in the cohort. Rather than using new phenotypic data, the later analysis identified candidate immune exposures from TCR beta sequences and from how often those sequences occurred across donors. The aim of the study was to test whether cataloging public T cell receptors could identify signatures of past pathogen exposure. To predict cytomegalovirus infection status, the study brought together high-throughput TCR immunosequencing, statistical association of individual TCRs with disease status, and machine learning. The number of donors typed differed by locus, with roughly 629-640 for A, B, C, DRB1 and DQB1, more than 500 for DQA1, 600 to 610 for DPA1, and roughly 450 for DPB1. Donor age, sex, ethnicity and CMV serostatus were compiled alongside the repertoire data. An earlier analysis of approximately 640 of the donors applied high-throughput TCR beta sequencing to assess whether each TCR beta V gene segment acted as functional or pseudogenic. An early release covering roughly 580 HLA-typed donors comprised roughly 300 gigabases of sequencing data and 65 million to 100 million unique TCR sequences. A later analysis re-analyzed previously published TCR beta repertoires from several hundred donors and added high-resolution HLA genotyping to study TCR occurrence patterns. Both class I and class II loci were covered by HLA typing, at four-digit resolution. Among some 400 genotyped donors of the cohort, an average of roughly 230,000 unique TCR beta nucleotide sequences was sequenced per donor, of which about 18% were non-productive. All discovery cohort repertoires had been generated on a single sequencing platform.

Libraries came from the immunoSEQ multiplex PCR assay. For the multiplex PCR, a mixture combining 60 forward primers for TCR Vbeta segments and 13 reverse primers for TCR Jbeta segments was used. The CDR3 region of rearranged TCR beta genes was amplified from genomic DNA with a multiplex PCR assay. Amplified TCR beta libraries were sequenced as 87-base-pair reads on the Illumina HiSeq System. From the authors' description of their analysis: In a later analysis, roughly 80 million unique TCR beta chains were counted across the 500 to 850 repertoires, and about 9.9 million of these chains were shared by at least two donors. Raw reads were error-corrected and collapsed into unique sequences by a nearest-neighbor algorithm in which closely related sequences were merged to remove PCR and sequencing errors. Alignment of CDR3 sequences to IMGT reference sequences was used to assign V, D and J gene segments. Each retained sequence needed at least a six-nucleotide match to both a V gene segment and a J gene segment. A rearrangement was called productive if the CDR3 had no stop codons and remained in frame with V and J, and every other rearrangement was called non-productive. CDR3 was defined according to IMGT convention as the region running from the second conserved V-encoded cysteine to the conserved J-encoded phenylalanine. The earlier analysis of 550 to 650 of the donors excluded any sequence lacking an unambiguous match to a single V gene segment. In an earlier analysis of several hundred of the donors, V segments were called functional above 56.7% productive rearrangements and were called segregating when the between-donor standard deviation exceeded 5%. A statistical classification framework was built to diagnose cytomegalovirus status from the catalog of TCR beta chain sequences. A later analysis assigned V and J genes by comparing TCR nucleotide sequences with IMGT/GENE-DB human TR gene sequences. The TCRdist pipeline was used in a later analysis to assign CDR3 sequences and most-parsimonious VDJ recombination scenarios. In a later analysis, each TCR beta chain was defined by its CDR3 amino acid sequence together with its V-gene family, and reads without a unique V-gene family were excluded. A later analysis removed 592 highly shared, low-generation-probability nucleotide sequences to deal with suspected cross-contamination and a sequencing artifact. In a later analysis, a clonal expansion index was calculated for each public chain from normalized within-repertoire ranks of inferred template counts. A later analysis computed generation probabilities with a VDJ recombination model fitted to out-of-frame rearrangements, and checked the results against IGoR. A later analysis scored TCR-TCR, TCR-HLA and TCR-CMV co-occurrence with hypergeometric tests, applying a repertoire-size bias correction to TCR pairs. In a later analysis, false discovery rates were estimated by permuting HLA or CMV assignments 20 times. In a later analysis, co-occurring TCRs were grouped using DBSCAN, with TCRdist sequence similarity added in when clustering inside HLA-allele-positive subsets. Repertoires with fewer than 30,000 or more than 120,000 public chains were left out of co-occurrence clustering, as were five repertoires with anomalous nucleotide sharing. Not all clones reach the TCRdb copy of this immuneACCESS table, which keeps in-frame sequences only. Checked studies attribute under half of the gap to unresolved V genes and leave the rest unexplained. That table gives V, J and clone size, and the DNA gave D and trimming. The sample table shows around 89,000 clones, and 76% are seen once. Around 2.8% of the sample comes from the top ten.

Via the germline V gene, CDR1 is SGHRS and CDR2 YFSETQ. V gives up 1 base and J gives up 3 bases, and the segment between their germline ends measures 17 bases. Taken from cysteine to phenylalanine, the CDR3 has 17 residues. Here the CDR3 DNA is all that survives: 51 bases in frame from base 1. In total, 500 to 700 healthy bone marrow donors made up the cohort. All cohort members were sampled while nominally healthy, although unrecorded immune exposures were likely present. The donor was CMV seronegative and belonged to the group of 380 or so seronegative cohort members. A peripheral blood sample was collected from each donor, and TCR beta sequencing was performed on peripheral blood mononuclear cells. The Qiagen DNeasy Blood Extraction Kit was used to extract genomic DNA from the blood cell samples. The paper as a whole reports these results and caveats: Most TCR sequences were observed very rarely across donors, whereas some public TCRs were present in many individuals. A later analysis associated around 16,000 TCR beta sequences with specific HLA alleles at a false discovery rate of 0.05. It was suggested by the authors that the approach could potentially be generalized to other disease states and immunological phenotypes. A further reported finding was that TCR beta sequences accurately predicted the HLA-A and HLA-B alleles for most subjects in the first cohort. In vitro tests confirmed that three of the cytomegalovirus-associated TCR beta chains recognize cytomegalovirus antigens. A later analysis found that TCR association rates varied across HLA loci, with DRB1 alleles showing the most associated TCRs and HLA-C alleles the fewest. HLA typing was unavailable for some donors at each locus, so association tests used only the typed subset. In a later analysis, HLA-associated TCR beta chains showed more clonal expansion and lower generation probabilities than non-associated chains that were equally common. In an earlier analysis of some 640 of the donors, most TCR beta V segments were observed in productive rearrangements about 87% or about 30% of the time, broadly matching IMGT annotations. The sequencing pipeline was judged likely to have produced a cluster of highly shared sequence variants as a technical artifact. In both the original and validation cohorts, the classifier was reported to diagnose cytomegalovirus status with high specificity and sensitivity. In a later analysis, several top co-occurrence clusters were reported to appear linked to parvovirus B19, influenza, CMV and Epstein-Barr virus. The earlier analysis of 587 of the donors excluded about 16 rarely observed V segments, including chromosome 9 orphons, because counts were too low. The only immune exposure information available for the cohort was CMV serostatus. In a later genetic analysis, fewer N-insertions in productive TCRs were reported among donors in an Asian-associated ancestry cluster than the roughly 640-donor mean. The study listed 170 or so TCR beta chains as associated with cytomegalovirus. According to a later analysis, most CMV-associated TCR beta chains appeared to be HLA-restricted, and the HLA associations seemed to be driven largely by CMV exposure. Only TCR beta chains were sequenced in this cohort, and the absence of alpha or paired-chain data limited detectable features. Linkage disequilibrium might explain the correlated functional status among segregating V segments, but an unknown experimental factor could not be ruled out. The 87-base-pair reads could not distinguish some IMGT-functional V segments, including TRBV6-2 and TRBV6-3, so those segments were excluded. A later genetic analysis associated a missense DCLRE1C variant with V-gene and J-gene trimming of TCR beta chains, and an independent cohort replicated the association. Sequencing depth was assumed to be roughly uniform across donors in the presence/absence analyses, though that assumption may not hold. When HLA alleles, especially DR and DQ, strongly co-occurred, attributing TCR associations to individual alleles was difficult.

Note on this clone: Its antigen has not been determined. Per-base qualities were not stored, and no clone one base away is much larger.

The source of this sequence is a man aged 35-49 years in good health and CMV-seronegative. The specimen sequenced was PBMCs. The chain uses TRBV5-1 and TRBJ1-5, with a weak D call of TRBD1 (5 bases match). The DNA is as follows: TGCGCCAGCAGCTTGAAGTGGTCGACAGAAGACAATCAGCCCCAGCATTTT. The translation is CASSLKWSTEDNQPQHF.